This TCR beta chain is drawn from a study of CD8+ T cells in alopecia areata. Of note for this clone: Its antigen is unknown.

With V trimmed by 5 bases and J by 6 bases, 11 bases remained unmatched. The germline CDR1 and CDR2 sequences are MNHEY and SMNVEV (reference sequence). This CDR3 comprises 15 residues. Findings and caveats of the study: Alopecia totalis/universalis scalp especially showed more expanded CD8+ clones than normal scalp.

In each case, RNA was isolated and then reverse transcribed into cDNA as the sequencing template. Libraries were prepared by immunoSEQ multiplex PCR; TCRdb keeps only in-frame clonotypes and omits some of them. The repertoire consists of some 150,000 clones, with less than 65% occurring once and the leading ten covering 36%. The V call is TRBV27, the J call TRBJ2-7; 9 nucleotides align to TRBD1. The sample comprised CD8+ T cells sorted from blood. The TCR originated in a human donor in good health. CDR3 amino acids: CASSHTGTGMSEQYF. DNA of the CDR3: TGTGCCAGCAGTCATACCGGGACAGGGATGAGCGAGCAGTACTTC.